The T cell receptor beta chain described here comes from a study of blood T cell repertoires in COVID-19. Across the whole study: Acute and convalescent COVID-19 samples came from the United States, Italy and Spain. Sample material is recorded as cDNA or gDNA derived from T cells, B-cell-depleted T cells, or PBMCs.

Per the study methods: Reference gene primer amplification gave estimated nucleated cell counts. TCRdb's copy holds only in-frame clones and misses some; the assay was immunoSEQ multiplex PCR. The DNA gave D and trimming, while V, J and clone size come from that table. The repertoire consists of under 150,000 clones, with under 95% occurring once and the leading ten covering around 3.8%. The V and J ends lost 0 bases and 6 bases respectively, with 6 bases between them. This CDR3 region has 13 residues. Looked up from germline, CDR1 is LNHDA and CDR2 is SQIVND (reference sequence). This chain joins TRBV19 and TRBJ1-5; tentatively, D is TRBD1 (5 bases). This TCR came from a man aged 45-65 years with active COVID-19. Sequencing used peripheral blood. The CDR3 sequence: CASSIDQGQPQHF. The CDR3, as DNA: TGTGCCAGTAGTATAGATCAGGGTCAGCCCCAGCATTTT.